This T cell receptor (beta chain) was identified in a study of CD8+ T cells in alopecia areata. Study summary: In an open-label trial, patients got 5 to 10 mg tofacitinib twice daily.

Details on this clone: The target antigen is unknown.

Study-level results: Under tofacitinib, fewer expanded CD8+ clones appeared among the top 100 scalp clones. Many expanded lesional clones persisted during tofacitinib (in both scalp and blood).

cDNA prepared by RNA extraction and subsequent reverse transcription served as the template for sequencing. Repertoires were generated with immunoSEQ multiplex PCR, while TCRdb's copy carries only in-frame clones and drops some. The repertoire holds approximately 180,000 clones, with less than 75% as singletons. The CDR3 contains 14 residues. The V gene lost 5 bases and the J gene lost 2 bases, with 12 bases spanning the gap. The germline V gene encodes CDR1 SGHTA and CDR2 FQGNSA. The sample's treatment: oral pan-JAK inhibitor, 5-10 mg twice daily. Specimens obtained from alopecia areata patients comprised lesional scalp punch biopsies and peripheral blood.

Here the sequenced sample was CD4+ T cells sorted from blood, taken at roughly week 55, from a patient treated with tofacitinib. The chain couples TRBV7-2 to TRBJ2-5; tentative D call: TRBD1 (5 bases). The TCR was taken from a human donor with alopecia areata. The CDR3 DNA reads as TGTGCCAGCAGCCCCAGGACAAGACAAGAGACCCAGTACTTC. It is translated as CASSPRTRQETQYF.